The rows below give T cell receptor delta chains drawn from one sample of a study of Vδ1+ human thymocytes. TCRdb redid the clone calls on the multiplex PCR reads with CATT. The table lists 45,000 to 75,000 delta-chain clones, about 14% of them singletons, with over 0.35% in the top ten. Source material: Vdelta1+ gamma-delta thymocytes from the thymus. These receptors came from a girl under two years old who had congenital heart surgery. The CDR3 runs from the conserved cysteine through the conserved F or W. The D gene is left open where the match is weak. Expanded clones are given a class, and other clones once, few, many or no size at all.

J gene	D gene	clone size	V gene	CDR3 protein	CDR3 DNA
TRDJ1	-	few	TRDV1	CALGGTFLGKGYGYTDKLIF	TGTGCTCTTGGGGGCACCTTCCTAGGGAAGGGATACGGATACACCGATAAACTCATCTTT
TRDJ1	TRDD3	-	TRDV1	CALGDLTGGYQSKLIF	TGTGCTCTTGGGGATCTTACTGGGGGATACCAGTCTAAACTCATCTTT
TRDJ1	TRDD3	-	TRDV1	CALGGGYDLGTDKLIF	TGTGCTCTTGGGGGGGGATACGACCTTGGCACCGATAAACTCATCTTT
TRDJ1	TRDD3	few	TRDV1	CALGEQAVWGIKLIF	TGTGCTCTTGGGGAACAGGCGGTCTGGGGGATTAAACTCATCTTT
TRDJ1	TRDD3	few	TRDV1	CALGERAQRLGDTPRGTDKLIF	TGTGCTCTTGGGGAACGGGCGCAACGACTGGGGGATACGCCCAGGGGCACCGATAAACTCATCTTT
TRDJ1	TRDD3	-	TRDV1	CALGEGILSEYWGIPKYTDKLIF	TGTGCTCTTGGGGAAGGTATACTCTCGGAGTACTGGGGGATACCCAAGTACACCGATAAACTCATCTTT
TRDJ1	-	few	TRDV1	CALGIRPHSPLGRGTTDKLIF	TGTGCTCTTGGGATCCGCCCCCATTCCCCCTTGGGACGAGGGACTACCGATAAACTCATCTTT
TRDJ1	TRDD3	few	TRDV1	CALGDIINYGVWGTDKLIF	TGTGCTCTTGGGGATATAATCAACTATGGAGTCTGGGGGACCGATAAACTCATCTTT
TRDJ1	TRDD3	few	TRDV1	CALGLRLLRARTGGFDYTDKLIF	TGTGCTCTTGGGCTGCGGCTCCTGCGAGCCCGTACTGGGGGATTCGACTACACCGATAAACTCATCTTT
TRDJ1	TRDD3	few	TRDV1	CALGEGVGDAEDVVCGKLIF	TGTGCTCTTGGGGAAGGAGTGGGGGATGCGGAGGATGTAGTTTGTGGTAAACTCATCTTT
TRDJ1	-	few	TRDV2	CACDTPFPPGTDKLIF	TGTGCCTGCGACACCCCCTTTCCCCCGGGTACCGATAAACTCATCTTT
TRDJ1	TRDD3	few	TRAV29/DV5	CAASAQYWGIEQFKLIF	TGTGCAGCAAGCGCTCAGTACTGGGGGATTGAACAATTTAAACTCATCTTT
TRDJ1	TRDD3	-	TRDV1	CALGSPLGGYTDKLIF	TGTGCTCTTGGGTCCCCGCTCGGGGGATACACCGATAAACTCATCTTT
TRDJ1	-	-	TRDV1	CALGDPPSYEVKGTDKLIF	TGTGCTCTTGGGGACCCTCCTTCATACGAGGTAAAGGGCACCGATAAACTCATCTTT
TRDJ1	TRDD3	few	TRDV1	CALGGIHGDALGVEYTDKLIF	TGTGCTCTTGGGGGCATACATGGGGATGCCCTGGGGGTCGAGTACACCGATAAACTCATCTTT